The rows below give T cell receptor beta chains drawn from one sample of a study of blood T cell repertoires in COVID-19. Sequencing was performed with immunoSEQ multiplex PCR; in TCRdb, only in-frame clones are kept and a portion is missing. The data show a few hundred thousand clones, with over 75% seen just once and approximately 1.5% held by the top ten. Material: PBMCs or T cells enriched from blood (not recorded which). The receptors stem from a woman aged 18-30 years who had been exposed to COVID-19. Both conserved end residues are part of each CDR3. D genes are given only for firm matches. Clone size is given for some rows only: seen once, a few or many times, or a class if the clone is expanded.

j_call: TRBJ2-7
clone_size: -
v_call: TRBV19
d_call: -
cdr3_length: 11
cdr3_aa: CASSMAAEQYF
cdr3_nt: TGTGCCAGTAGTATGGCGGCCGAGCAGTACTTC

j_call: TRBJ2-3
clone_size: -
v_call: TRBV11-2
d_call: TRBD2
cdr3_length: 18
cdr3_aa: CASSLSGRADFFADTQYF
cdr3_nt: TGTGCCAGCAGCCTTAGCGGGAGGGCCGATTTTTTCGCAGATACGCAGTATTTT

j_call: TRBJ1-1
clone_size: -
v_call: TRBV2
d_call: -
cdr3_length: 12
cdr3_aa: CAQLAGNTEAFF
cdr3_nt: TGTGCTCAGCTAGCGGGGAACACTGAAGCTTTCTTT

j_call: TRBJ2-3
clone_size: -
v_call: TRBV11-2
d_call: -
cdr3_length: 13
cdr3_aa: CASSWTSTDTQYF
cdr3_nt: TGTGCCAGCAGCTGGACTAGCACAGATACGCAGTATTTT

j_call: TRBJ2-3
clone_size: -
v_call: TRBV7-2
d_call: -
cdr3_length: 16
cdr3_aa: CASSLVLAGSTDTQYF
cdr3_nt: TGTGCCAGCAGCTTAGTTTTGGCGGGGAGCACAGATACGCAGTATTTT

j_call: TRBJ1-5
clone_size: -
v_call: TRBV18
d_call: TRBD1
cdr3_length: 14
cdr3_aa: CASSPGQGIQPQHF
cdr3_nt: TGTGCCAGCTCACCGGGACAGGGGATTCAGCCCCAGCATTTT

j_call: TRBJ1-1
clone_size: -
v_call: TRBV3-1/TRBV3-2
d_call: TRBD1
cdr3_length: 14
cdr3_aa: CASSAGQLNTEAFF
cdr3_nt: TGTGCCAGCAGCGCGGGACAGTTGAACACTGAAGCTTTCTTT

j_call: TRBJ2-1
clone_size: -
v_call: TRBV4-1
d_call: -
cdr3_length: 14
cdr3_aa: CASSQGGSYNEQFF
cdr3_nt: TGCGCCAGCAGCCAAGGCGGTTCCTACAATGAGCAGTTCTTC

j_call: TRBJ1-1
clone_size: -
v_call: TRBV19
d_call: -
cdr3_length: 13
cdr3_aa: CASSTVSGTEAFF
cdr3_nt: TGTGCCAGTAGTACAGTTTCTGGCACTGAAGCTTTCTTT

j_call: TRBJ1-5
clone_size: -
v_call: TRBV28
d_call: -
cdr3_length: 12
cdr3_aa: CAIAGGLEPQHF
cdr3_nt: TGTGCCATCGCGGGGGGGTTGGAGCCCCAGCATTTT

j_call: TRBJ2-7
clone_size: -
v_call: TRBV29-1
d_call: -
cdr3_length: 11
cdr3_aa: CSVEDTKEQYF
cdr3_nt: TGCAGCGTTGAAGATACTAAGGAGCAGTACTTC

j_call: TRBJ1-2
clone_size: once
v_call: TRBV28
d_call: TRBD1
cdr3_length: 16
cdr3_aa: CASSSGTGVGPYGYTF
cdr3_nt: TGTGCCAGCAGTTCCGGGACAGGGGTGGGACCCTATGGCTACACCTTC

j_call: TRBJ1-5
clone_size: -
v_call: TRBV6-2/TRBV6-3
d_call: -
cdr3_length: 16
cdr3_aa: CASSYSQRGREQPQHF
cdr3_nt: TGTGCCAGCAGTTACTCCCAACGCGGTCGAGAGCAGCCCCAGCATTTT

j_call: TRBJ2-1
clone_size: once
v_call: TRBV4-1
d_call: TRBD2
cdr3_length: 16
cdr3_aa: CASSQEPGLAVKEQFF
cdr3_nt: TGCGCCAGCAGCCAAGAACCTGGACTAGCCGTAAAAGAGCAGTTCTTC

j_call: TRBJ1-1
clone_size: -
v_call: TRBV28
d_call: -
cdr3_length: 17
cdr3_aa: CASSSSLARGGLNPAFF
cdr3_nt: TGTGCCAGCAGTTCTTCTCTCGCCCGGGGAGGTCTTAATCCGGCTTTCTTT

j_call: TRBJ2-7
clone_size: -
v_call: TRBV5-1
d_call: TRBD1
cdr3_length: 15
cdr3_aa: CASSSLTGDSYEQYF
cdr3_nt: TGCGCCAGCAGCTCTTTGACAGGGGACTCCTACGAGCAGTACTTC

j_call: TRBJ2-5
clone_size: -
v_call: TRBV9
d_call: -
cdr3_length: 13
cdr3_aa: CASSVGRGETQYF
cdr3_nt: TGTGCCAGCAGCGTGGGCAGGGGAGAGACCCAGTACTTC

j_call: TRBJ2-3
clone_size: -
v_call: TRBV6-2/TRBV6-3
d_call: -
cdr3_length: 18
cdr3_aa: CASSYEPLRGGSTDTQYF
cdr3_nt: TGTGCCAGCAGTTACGAGCCCTTGCGGGGCGGGAGCACAGATACGCAGTATTTT

j_call: TRBJ2-7
clone_size: -
v_call: TRBV7-2
d_call: TRBD2
cdr3_length: 15
cdr3_aa: CASSLRLAGKYEQYF
cdr3_nt: TGTGCCAGCAGCTTACGACTAGCGGGAAAGTACGAGCAGTACTTC

j_call: TRBJ1-6
clone_size: -
v_call: TRBV5-4
d_call: -
cdr3_length: 15
cdr3_aa: CASSFSDRYNSPLHF
cdr3_nt: TGTGCCAGCAGCTTCAGCGACAGATATAATTCACCCCTCCACTTT

j_call: TRBJ2-1
clone_size: -
v_call: TRBV7-7
d_call: -
cdr3_length: 17
cdr3_aa: CASSSGLGGFPYNEQFF
cdr3_nt: TGTGCCAGCAGCTCCGGTTTGGGGGGTTTTCCCTACAATGAGCAGTTCTTC

j_call: TRBJ1-1
clone_size: -
v_call: TRBV18
d_call: TRBD1
cdr3_length: 15
cdr3_aa: CASSPSRDRLTEAFF
cdr3_nt: TGTGCCAGCTCACCTAGCCGGGACAGATTGACTGAAGCTTTCTTT

j_call: TRBJ1-1
clone_size: few
v_call: TRBV2
d_call: -
cdr3_length: 14
cdr3_aa: CASSTRGGVTEAFF
cdr3_nt: TGTGCCAGCAGTACTAGGGGGGGTGTCACTGAAGCTTTCTTT

j_call: TRBJ1-2
clone_size: -
v_call: TRBV18
d_call: TRBD1
cdr3_length: 17
cdr3_aa: CASSLRGQGTSNYGYTF
cdr3_nt: TGTGCCAGCTCACTCCGGGGACAGGGGACTTCTAACTATGGCTACACCTTC

j_call: TRBJ1-6
clone_size: -
v_call: TRBV5-1
d_call: TRBD1
cdr3_length: 14
cdr3_aa: CASSERTGGITLHF
cdr3_nt: TGCGCCAGCAGCGAACGGACAGGGGGCATCACCCTCCACTTT

j_call: TRBJ1-6
clone_size: -
v_call: TRBV6-5
d_call: -
cdr3_length: 16
cdr3_aa: CASSYSRPPGNSPLHF
cdr3_nt: TGTGCCAGCAGTTACTCGAGGCCCCCGGGTAATTCACCCCTCCACTTT

j_call: TRBJ2-4
clone_size: once
v_call: TRBV7-2
d_call: -
cdr3_length: 16
cdr3_aa: CASSLIRSAEGNIQYF
cdr3_nt: TGTGCCAGCAGCTTAATTCGGTCGGCTGAGGGAAACATTCAGTACTTC

j_call: TRBJ2-1
clone_size: -
v_call: TRBV14
d_call: TRBD2
cdr3_length: 16
cdr3_aa: CASSQESAGGYNEQFF
cdr3_nt: TGTGCCAGCAGCCAAGAATCAGCGGGGGGCTACAATGAGCAGTTCTTC

j_call: TRBJ1-4
clone_size: -
v_call: TRBV21-1
d_call: -
cdr3_length: 16
cdr3_aa: CASSRPDTATNEKLFF
cdr3_nt: TGTGCCAGCAGCAGGCCGGACACTGCAACTAATGAAAAACTGTTTTTT

j_call: TRBJ2-7
clone_size: -
v_call: TRBV30
d_call: -
cdr3_length: 13
cdr3_aa: CAWSVYGTAGQYF
cdr3_nt: TGTGCCTGGAGTGTATACGGGACAGCGGGGCAGTACTTC

j_call: TRBJ2-5
clone_size: -
v_call: TRBV5-6
d_call: -
cdr3_length: 14
cdr3_aa: CASSLEARQETQYF
cdr3_nt: TGTGCCAGCAGCTTGGAGGCGCGGCAAGAGACCCAGTACTTC

j_call: TRBJ2-7
clone_size: -
v_call: TRBV9
d_call: TRBD2
cdr3_length: 16
cdr3_aa: CASSPESGGPSYEQYF
cdr3_nt: TGTGCCAGCAGTCCTGAAAGCGGGGGCCCCTCCTACGAGCAGTACTTC

j_call: TRBJ2-1
clone_size: -
v_call: TRBV28
d_call: -
cdr3_length: 12
cdr3_aa: CASTLLGNEQFF
cdr3_nt: TGTGCCAGCACCCTACTAGGCAATGAGCAGTTCTTC

j_call: TRBJ1-1
clone_size: -
v_call: TRBV18
d_call: TRBD1
cdr3_length: 13
cdr3_aa: CASSPDRDTEAFF
cdr3_nt: TGTGCCAGCTCACCCGACAGGGACACTGAAGCTTTCTTT